Presented here are 26 T cell receptor beta chains from one specimen sequenced in a study of T cell responses to AZD1222 COVID-19 vaccine. The data were produced by immunoSEQ multiplex PCR, yet TCRdb's version contains in-frame clones alone and is incomplete. The repertoire holds about 120,000 clones, with roughly nine tenths as singletons. This sample comprised peripheral blood, obtained on day 0 of AZD1222 vaccination. The receptors here all came from an adult in good health.

The CDR3 loop is CSASGTANGYTF. For the CDR3, the DNA is TGCAGTGCTAGTGGGACAGCTAATGGCTACACCTTC. V and J are TRBV20-1 and TRBJ1-2; 7 bases line up with TRBD1. Germline CDR1 is DFQATT and CDR2 is SNEGSKA (reference sequence). Losses at the gene ends were 3 bases for V and 6 bases for J; bases not matched to a gene: 4. The CDR3 spans 12 residues.

This clone was detected once. The CDR3 bases are TGTGCCAGCAGCCCTACAACCGGGACAGCTAACACTGAAGCTTTCTTT. It translates to CASSPTTGTANTEAFF. V gene TRBV5-4 combines with J gene TRBJ1-1; 7 bases align to TRBD1. Trimming took 4 bases from V and 2 from J; bases not matched to a gene: 11. This CDR3 region has 16 residues. CDR1 and CDR2 from the germline V gene are SGHNT and YYREEE (reference sequence). The whole variable domain, filled in from reference TRBV5-4 and TRBJ1-1, reads ETGVTQSPTHLIKTRGQQVTLRCSSQSGHNTVSWYQQALGQGPQFIFQYYREEENGRGNFPPRFSGLQFPNYSSELNVNALELDDSALYLCASSPTTGTANTEAFFGQGTRLTVV.

The chain uses TRBV4-1 and TRBJ2-5; D may be TRBD1 or TRBD2 (6 bases each). V lost 2 bases to trimming and J lost 5 bases, with 15 bases between them. The CDR3 is 15 residues long. Germline V gene lookup returns CDR1 MGHRA and CDR2 YSYEKL. Here the CDR3 DNA reads TGCGCCAGCAGCCAAACCTCTGGGGGGCGGGAGACCCAGTACTTC. Its translation is CASSQTSGGRETQYF.

This clone was detected once. The chain uses TRBV6-5 and TRBJ1-1; D is unclear. V was trimmed by 5 bases and J by 4 bases, leaving 14 bases between them. The CDR3 consists of 14 residues. Per germline, CDR1 MNHEY and CDR2 SVGAGI. CDR3 sequence (DNA): TGTGCCAGCAGTCCGAGGGTCCCCGGCACTGAAGCTTTCTTT. This gives the protein CASSPRVPGTEAFF.

With respect to this clone: This likely comes from a read error, as the CDR3 has no conserved phenylalanine or tryptophan at its end. The limits of the CDR3 on the DNA are not certain, so only TCRdb's listed CDR3 is given. The chain recombines TRBV5-3 with TRBJ2-7. TRBV5-3 is labeled an ORF, and its function is uncertain. Including both end residues, the CDR3 is 9 amino acids long. CDR3 protein: CARWGRRSI.

The chain employs TRBV2 and TRBJ2-7; D gene uncertain. From germline, CDR1 is SNHLY and CDR2 FYNNEI. V was clipped by 8 bases and J by 7 bases, with 9 bases between them. The CDR3 sequence is 10 residues long. For the CDR3, the DNA is TGTGCCAGCGGCTCTATAGAGCAGTACTTC. Translated, it gives CASGSIEQYF.

V is TRBV6-5 and J is TRBJ1-2, with a tentative D call TRBD1 (6 bases). Germline lookup yields CDR1 MNHEY and CDR2 SVGAGI. The CDR3 contains 15 residues. The germline V and J ends were trimmed by 5 bases and 6 bases, with 19 bases remaining between them. The CDR3 loop is CASSIYSRGNNGYTF. The CDR3 DNA reads as TGTGCCAGCAGTATCTATTCTAGGGGGAACAATGGCTACACCTTC.

This clone occurred once. The J gene is TRBJ2-7, the V gene TRBV6-2 or TRBV6-3, with D uncertain. The CDR3 is 14 residues long. Per the germline V gene, CDR1 is MNHEY and CDR2 is SVGEGT. With 5 bases removed from V and 0 bases from J, the gap between germline ends came to 11 bases. CDR3 nucleotide sequence: TGTGCCAGCAGTCCCTCCCGGAGCTCCTACGAGCAGTACTTC. It encodes CASSPSRSSYEQYF.

The chain combines TRBV11-3 with TRBJ1-1; no firm D call. The CDR3 loop spans 15 amino acids. V was cut by 0 bases and J by 0 bases, with 8 bases left in between. CDR1 and CDR2 (germline): SGHNT, YENEEA. CDR3: CASSLDGEMNTEAFF. The CDR3 DNA follows: TGTGCCAGCAGCTTAGATGGCGAGATGAACACTGAAGCTTTCTTT.

The chain carries TRBV4-2 and TRBJ2-1; D gene unclear. Between the trimmed V and J ends, which lost 0 bases and 1 base, there was a span of 16 bases. The CDR3 runs to 18 residues. CDR1 and CDR2 from the germline V gene are LGHNA and YNFKEQ. The CDR3 sequence: CASSQEPQFALSYNEQFF. In DNA, the CDR3 is TGTGCCAGCAGCCAAGAACCCCAGTTCGCCCTTTCCTACAATGAGCAGTTCTTC.

This clone turned up a few times. The chain recombines TRBV11-1 with TRBJ1-5; TRBD1 is a possible D gene (5 bases). Per the germline V gene, CDR1 is SGHAT and CDR2 is FQDESV (reference sequence). The germline V and J ends were trimmed by 6 bases and 6 bases, with 15 bases remaining between them. The CDR3 is 14 residues long. The CDR3 here is CASSIGRDVQPQHF. The CDR3 DNA reads as TGTGCCAGCAGTATTGGCAGGGACGTTCAGCCCCAGCATTTT.

This clone was found once. This rearrangement joins TRBV28 to TRBJ1-1; possibly TRBD1 for D (6 bases). CDR3 length: 14 amino acids. Germline assignment: CDR1 MDHEN and CDR2 SYDVKM. V was shortened by 6 bases and J by 1 base, with 12 bases between the two germline ends. CDR3 coding DNA: TGTGCCAGCAGGGCCCTACAGGGGAACACTGAAGCTTTCTTT. Translated: CASRALQGNTEAFF. The full variable domain, rest sourced from reference TRBV28 and TRBJ1-1, is DVKVTQSSRYLVKRTGEKVFLECVQDMDHENMFWYRQDPGLGLRLIYFSYDVKMKEKGDIPEGYSVSREKKERFSLILESASTNQTSMYLCASRALQGNTEAFFGQGTRLTVV.

The rearrangement joins TRBV19 to TRBJ2-1, with D maybe TRBD1 (6 bases). The ends were cut back, 5 bases at V and 9 bases at J, with 26 bases in the middle. The CDR3 contains 17 residues. Germline values: CDR1 LNHDA, CDR2 SQIVND (reference sequence). The CDR3 loop is CASSSQPGHTSQLEQFF. For the CDR3, the DNA is TGTGCCAGTAGTTCGCAGCCGGGACATACAAGTCAACTTGAGCAGTTCTTC. The full variable domain, in which reference TRBV19 and TRBJ2-1 provide the parts outside the CDR3, is DGGITQSPKYLFRKEGQNVTLSCEQNLNHDAMYWYRQDPGQGLRLIYYSQIVNDFQKGDIAEGYSVSREKKESFPLTVTSAQKNPTAFYLCASSSQPGHTSQLEQFFGPGTRLTVL.

There are a few counts of this clone. This chain joins TRBV19 and TRBJ1-2, with TRBD1 as a possible D gene (5 bases). This CDR3 has 13 residues. V lost 5 bases and J 8 bases, leaving 15 bases between the germline ends. The germline gives CDR1 LNHDA, CDR2 SQIVND (reference sequence). The chain's CDR3 is CASSSPGVYGYTF. Written as DNA, the CDR3 is TGTGCCAGTAGTTCCCCGGGGGTTTACGGCTACACCTTC.

The chain links TRBV12-3 or TRBV12-4 to TRBJ1-5; D ambiguous. The CDR3 is 12 amino acids. V lost 3 bases, J lost 6 bases, and 6 bases lay in between. CDR3 in amino acids: CASSFRRQPQHF. The CDR3, as DNA: TGTGCCAGCAGTTTCAGACGTCAGCCCCAGCATTTT.

This chain uses TRBV6-4 with TRBJ1-6; no reliable D call. V dropped 3 bases and J dropped 7 bases, with 7 bases sitting between them. Germline loops: CDR1 MRHNA, CDR2 SNTAGT. The CDR3 totals 13 residues. CDR3 bases: TGTGCCAGCAGTGAAGTCGAAAATTCACCCCTCCACTTT. Translating it yields CASSEVENSPLHF.

J is TRBJ1-1 and V is TRBV28; TRBD1 might be the D (5 bases). The V end lost 5 bases, the J end lost 3 bases, and 13 bases lay between the germline ends. The CDR3 contains 14 residues. Germline V gives CDR1 MDHEN, CDR2 SYDVKM. CDR3: CASSATGVYTEAFF. The CDR3 region has the DNA TGTGCCAGCAGTGCTACAGGCGTTTACACTGAAGCTTTCTTT.

This clone turned up a few times. The rearrangement links TRBV6-5 to TRBJ1-5; D unclear. The CDR3 has 15 residues. CDR1 is MNHEY, CDR2 SVGAGI, per germline. Trimming cost V 6 bases and J 7 bases, with 19 bases left between them. The CDR3 coding sequence is TGTGCCAGCAGGGACTGGCGCCTACTGCACCAGCCCCAGCATTTT. Its translation is CASRDWRLLHQPQHF.

The chain has TRBV6-2 or TRBV6-3 and TRBJ2-1, with D hard to call. Per the germline V gene, CDR1 is MNHEY and CDR2 is SVGEGT. The CDR3 totals 15 residues. V gave up 6 bases and J gave up 3 bases, with 15 bases separating them. Here the CDR3 DNA reads TGTGCCAGCAGCCCCCGACACGTTAGCTACAATGAGCAGTTCTTC. Its protein product is CASSPRHVSYNEQFF.

V and J are TRBV5-4 and TRBJ2-3, with TRBD2 matching over 10 bases. V shed 3 bases and J 11 bases; nucleotides not matched to a gene: 12. Germline CDR1 SGHNT, CDR2 YYREEE (reference sequence). The CDR3 sequence is 15 residues long. CDR3 DNA sequence: TGTGCCAGCAGCTCGAGGAGCGGGAGGGCCGATGGGCAGTATTTT. It is translated as CASSSRSGRADGQYF.

J is TRBJ2-7 and V is TRBV5-8; 8 bases match TRBD1. The CDR3 runs 15 residues. V lost 1 base, J lost 3 bases, and 6 bases stayed unmatched. Germline CDR1 SGHTS, CDR2 YDEGEE. The CDR3 sequence: CASSLRDRMSYEQYF. CDR3 DNA: TGTGCCAGCAGCTTGCGGGACAGGATGAGCTACGAGCAGTACTTC.

The V and J genes are TRBV28 and TRBJ1-2, with unresolved D. The CDR3 contains 16 residues. CDR1 and CDR2 (germline): MDHEN, SYDVKM. The ends were cut back, 5 bases at V and 3 bases at J, with 19 bases in the middle. The CDR3 reads CASSAFGLDVYYGYTF. CDR3 nucleotide sequence: TGTGCCAGCAGTGCGTTCGGGCTCGACGTTTACTATGGCTACACCTTC.

The chain combines TRBV20-1 with TRBJ1-2; D call uncertain. This CDR3 comprises 11 residues. V lost 4 bases to trimming and J lost 7 bases, with 10 bases between them. CDR1 is DFQATT and CDR2 is SNEGSKA in the germline V gene (reference sequence). In nucleotides, the CDR3 is TGCAGTGCTAAAGCAGTGGCTGGCTACACCTTC. It specifies CSAKAVAGYTF.

The chain has TRBV6-5 and TRBJ2-7; perhaps TRBD2 as D (6 bases). This CDR3 comprises 13 residues. Germline V gene sequence: CDR1 MNHEY, CDR2 SVGAGI. Deletions cut 6 bases from V and 7 bases from J, with 16 bases between. The CDR3 DNA is TGTGCCAGCAGCGCAGCTAGCGTTTTGGAGCAGTACTTC. Amino acid sequence: CASSAASVLEQYF.

The V and J genes are TRBV6-5 and TRBJ1-2; D possibly corresponds to TRBD1 (6 bases). V shed 6 bases and J shed 2 bases, with 16 bases lying between them. CDR1 is MNHEY and CDR2 is SVGAGI in the germline V gene. The CDR3 spans 15 residues. CDR3 amino acids: CASSQTGQINYGYTF. CDR3 bases: TGTGCCAGCAGCCAGACCGGACAGATAAACTATGGCTACACCTTC.

This clone is a singleton in its sample. The chain has TRBV27 and TRBJ1-5; weak D call: TRBD1 (6 bases). The ends were cut back, 8 bases at V and 0 bases at J, with 17 bases in the middle. Germline loops: CDR1 MNHEY, CDR2 SMNVEV (reference sequence). The CDR3 sequence is 16 residues long. The CDR3 reads CASSFGGAYSNQPQHF. Written as DNA, the CDR3 is TGTGCCAGCTCATTCGGGGGGGCCTATAGCAATCAGCCCCAGCATTTT.